A single sample gave rise to the 9 T cell receptor beta chains below, sequenced in a study of CD8+CD57+ T cells in acquired aplastic anemia. Profiling of TCR beta VDJ combinations and CDR3 sequences used genomic DNA as template. TCRdb recomputed calls from the reads with MiXCR, one row per CDR3 protein. Among fewer than 250,000 distinct CDR3 sequences listed, around 46% were seen once. An expansion of CD8+CD57+ cells by flow cytometry had been shown in patients chosen for sequencing. The specimen sequenced was sorted CD4+, CD8+, or CD8+CD57+ T cells (not recorded which) from PBMCs. The source of these receptors is a human donor with aplastic anemia.

A few counts support this clonotype. This may arise from a read error, as a much more abundant clone is one base away. CDR3 amino acids: CSAQTREGTKAFF. DNA for the CDR3: TGCAGTGCTCAGACAAGGGAGGGAACTAAAGCTTTCTTT. The chain uses TRBV20-1 and TRBJ1-1; D call uncertain. The CDR3 has 13 residues. V gave up 5 bases and J gave up 9 bases, with 19 bases separating them. CDR1 is DFQATT and CDR2 is SNEGSKA in the germline V gene (reference sequence).

The gene calls are TRBV29-1 and TRBJ2-7; D possibly corresponds to TRBD1 (5 bases). CDR1 is SQVTM, CDR2 ANQGSEA, per germline. The CDR3 extends over 12 amino acids. Trimming shortened V by 4 bases and J by 3 bases, and 10 bases separated the two germline ends. CDR3 DNA sequence: TGCAGCGTTGTCGACAGAGGCTACGAGCAGTACTTC. Translating it yields CSVVDRGYEQYF.

This clonotype appeared many times. The CDR3 protein is CAISAGLADYNEQFF. Written as DNA, the CDR3 is TGTGCCATCAGTGCGGGACTAGCAGATTACAATGAGCAGTTCTTC. The chain has TRBV10-3 and TRBJ2-1, with 9 bases aligning to TRBD2. V shed 4 bases and J 4 bases; nucleotides not matched to a gene: 5. CDR1 ENHRY and CDR2 SYGVKD come from the germline V gene. The CDR3 is 15 residues long.

The table lists this clonotype with a few counts. J is TRBJ2-1 and V is TRBV28; D might be TRBD2 (5 bases). This CDR3 is built from 13 residues. V was cut by 7 bases and J by 0 bases, with 7 bases left in between. Germline V lookup: CDR1 MDHEN, CDR2 SYDVKM. CDR3 region: CASTEASYNEQFF. Written as DNA, the CDR3 is TGTGCCAGCACGGAGGCCTCCTACAATGAGCAGTTCTTC.

The gene calls are TRBV3-1 and TRBJ2-5, with D maybe TRBD2 (5 bases). V was cut by 1 base and J by 4 bases, with 19 bases left in between. CDR1 is LGHDT, CDR2 YNNKEL, per germline (reference sequence). The CDR3 is 17 residues long. DNA of the CDR3: TGTGCCAGCAGCCAAGTTTTGTTCCGGCGGGTTTCAGAGACCCAGTACTTC. It translates to CASSQVLFRRVSETQYF.

This clonotype was counted at least ten times. The gene calls are TRBV7-3 and TRBJ2-1; 10 nucleotides align to TRBD2. CDR3 length: 16 amino acids. CDR1 and CDR2 (germline): SGHTA, FQGTGA. V lost 0 bases to trimming and J lost 7 bases; unmatched junction nucleotides: 6. For the CDR3, the DNA is TGTGCCAGCAGCTTAACTGTGGGACTAGCGTATAATGAGCAGTTCTTC. Residues: CASSLTVGLAYNEQFF.

The table lists this clonotype with a few counts. The chain has TRBV6-2 or TRBV6-3 and TRBJ2-1; 8 nucleotides match TRBD1. Trimming took 4 bases from V and 4 from J; bases not matched to a gene: 9. Germline V CDR1 and CDR2: MNHEY, SVGEGT. The CDR3 has 16 amino acids. Here the CDR3 DNA reads TGTGCCAGCAGTTCACCCGGACAGGGAATTTACAATGAGCAGTTCTTC. Its translation is CASSSPGQGIYNEQFF.

The sample holds many counts of this clonotype. This sequence joins TRBV9 and TRBJ1-1; tentatively, D is TRBD1 (5 bases). V was trimmed by 4 bases and J by 2 bases, leaving 12 bases between them. CDR1 and CDR2 from the germline V gene are SGDLS and YYNGEE. This CDR3 region has 14 residues. Here the CDR3 DNA reads TGTGCCAGCAGCCCGGGGGGAAGAAACACTGAAGCTTTCTTT. Translation gives CASSPGGRNTEAFF.

The CDR3 protein is CASSPVRAGGKDTEAFF. CDR3 sequence (DNA): TGTGCCAGCAGCCCCGTCAGGGCTGGGGGAAAGGACACTGAAGCTTTCTTT. V and J are TRBV25-1 and TRBJ1-1; a weak D match, TRBD1 (5 bases). The CDR3 sequence is 17 residues long. Per the germline V gene, CDR1 is MGHDK and CDR2 is SYGVNS. V lost 6 bases and J 3 bases, leaving 23 bases between the germline ends.